This T cell receptor beta chain was identified during a study of cytomegalovirus exposure and HLA in healthy donors (dated by TCRdb to about 2017). Regarding the study in general: An earlier analysis of approximately 590 of the donors reported about 290 Gb of sequence data and around 110 million unique TCR beta sequences from 150 million to 200 million T cells. About 280 gigabases of sequencing data and tens of millions of unique TCR sequences were included in an early release covering several hundred HLA-typed donors. The genetic ancestry cluster associated with self-reported Caucasian donors included 70% to 85% of the 300 to 400 genotyped donors. The study was designed to test whether signatures of past pathogen exposure could be identified by cataloging public T cell receptors. Using immunosequencing, the study profiled T cell repertoires from 666 subjects and related those repertoires to cytomegalovirus serostatus. A separate validation cohort of roughly 110 different subjects was used in addition to the approximately 610-subject first cohort. To predict cytomegalovirus infection status, the study combined high-throughput TCR immunosequencing, statistical association of individual TCRs with disease status, and machine learning. To study patterns of TCR occurrence, a later analysis re-analyzed previously published TCR beta repertoires from 700 or so donors and added high-resolution HLA genotyping. Rather than drawing on any new phenotypic data, the later analysis identified candidate immune exposures from TCR beta sequences and the way those sequences occurred across donors. To decide whether each TCR beta V gene segment behaved as functional or pseudogenic, an earlier analysis of approximately 620 of the donors relied on high-throughput TCR beta sequencing. Alongside the repertoire data, information on donor age, sex, ethnicity and CMV serostatus was compiled. Genome-wide SNP genotypes for about 60% of the roughly 670 donors were used in a later genetic analysis, which treated that subset as a discovery cohort. Every discovery cohort repertoire had been produced on one sequencing platform. HLA typing covered class I and class II loci at four-digit resolution. The number of donors typed differed by locus, with roughly 629-640 for A, B, C, DRB1 and DQB1, 522 for DQA1, 600 to 610 for DPA1, and 400 to 490 for DPB1. Because of strong linkage in the cohort, a few DR-DQ haplotypes were treated as single units for association and clustering. Across some 400 genotyped donors of the cohort, an average of approximately 240,000 unique TCR beta nucleotide sequences per donor were sequenced, and roughly 17% of those sequences were non-productive.

Results the study describes overall, beyond this receptor: The study listed 164 TCR beta chains as associated with cytomegalovirus. A group of highly shared sequence variants was considered likely to be a technical artifact of the sequencing pipeline. Across donors, most TCR sequences were observed very rarely, whereas some public TCRs were present in many individuals. Three of the identified cytomegalovirus-associated TCR beta chains were confirmed in vitro to be specific for cytomegalovirus antigens. In an earlier analysis of around 600 of the donors, most TCR beta V segments were observed in productive rearrangements about 87% or about 30% of the time, broadly matching IMGT annotations. A later analysis associated about 17,000 TCR beta sequences with specific HLA alleles at a false discovery rate of 0.05. Only TCR beta chains were sequenced in this cohort, and the absence of alpha or paired-chain data limited detectable features. It was suggested by the authors that the approach could potentially be generalized to other disease states and immunological phenotypes. Linkage disequilibrium might explain the correlated functional status among segregating V segments, but an unknown experimental factor could not be ruled out. Strong co-occurrence of HLA alleles, especially DR and DQ, made assigning TCR associations to individual alleles difficult. The earlier analysis of 587 of the donors excluded some 15 rarely observed V segments, including chromosome 9 orphons, because counts were too low. A further reported finding was that TCR beta sequences accurately predicted the HLA-A and HLA-B alleles for most subjects in the first cohort. Compared with equally common non-associated chains, HLA-associated TCR beta chains in a later analysis were more clonally expanded and had lower generation probabilities. The classifier was reported to diagnose cytomegalovirus status with high specificity and sensitivity in both the original cohort and the validation cohort. Presence/absence analyses assumed roughly uniform sequencing depth across donors, an assumption that may not hold. For the cohort, immune exposure information was limited to CMV serostatus. According to a later analysis, most CMV-associated TCR beta chains appeared to be HLA-restricted, and the HLA associations seemed to be driven largely by CMV exposure. V-gene and J-gene trimming of TCR beta chains was associated with a missense DCLRE1C variant in a later genetic analysis, and the association was replicated in an independent cohort. In a later analysis, the rate of TCR association differed among HLA loci, with DRB1 alleles having the most associated TCRs and HLA-C alleles having the fewest. In a later analysis, several top co-occurrence clusters were reported to appear linked to parvovirus B19, influenza, CMV and Epstein-Barr virus. HLA typing was unavailable for some donors at each locus, so association tests used only the typed subset. Compared with the 666-donor mean, donors in an Asian-associated ancestry cluster had fewer N-insertions in productive TCRs, according to a later genetic analysis.

The cohort consisted of some 670 healthy bone marrow donors. Cohort members were all nominally healthy when sampled, although unrecorded immune exposures were likely present. The donor was CMV seropositive and belonged to the group of 250 to 300 seropositive cohort members. Each donor provided a peripheral blood sample, and peripheral blood mononuclear cells were used for TCR beta sequencing. The Qiagen DNeasy Blood Extraction Kit was used to extract genomic DNA from the blood cell samples. Remarks on this clone: No antigen is known for it. The record has no base qualities; no much larger clone is one base away.

The library was generated by the immunoSEQ multiplex PCR assay. For the multiplex PCR, a mixture combining 60 forward primers for TCR Vbeta segments and 13 reverse primers for TCR Jbeta segments was used. Amplification of the CDR3 region of rearranged TCR beta genes was performed with a multiplex PCR assay on genomic DNA. Amplified TCR beta libraries were sequenced as 87-base-pair reads on the Illumina HiSeq System. As for the original processing: A later analysis counted about 80 million unique TCR beta chains across the 700 or so repertoires, and about 10 million of these chains were shared by at least two donors. A nearest-neighbor algorithm error-corrected the raw reads and collapsed the reads into unique sequences, merging closely related sequences to remove PCR and sequencing errors. CDR3 sequences were aligned to IMGT reference sequences to assign V, D and J gene segments. For a sequence to be retained, at least a six-nucleotide match to both a V gene segment and a J gene segment was required. A rearrangement counted as productive if the CDR3 had no stop codons and remained in frame with V and J, and every other rearrangement counted as non-productive. CDR3 was defined by IMGT convention, running from the second conserved V-encoded cysteine to the conserved J-encoded phenylalanine. In an earlier analysis of more than 550 of the donors, sequences lacking an unambiguous match to a single V gene segment were excluded. In an earlier analysis of some 590 of the donors, V segments were called functional above 56.7% productive rearrangements and were called segregating when the between-donor standard deviation exceeded 5%. To diagnose cytomegalovirus status from the catalog of TCR beta chain sequences, a statistical classification framework was built. A later analysis assigned V and J genes by comparing TCR nucleotide sequences with IMGT/GENE-DB human TR gene sequences. A later analysis assigned CDR3 sequences and most-parsimonious VDJ recombination scenarios with the TCRdist pipeline. A later analysis defined each TCR beta chain by its CDR3 amino acid sequence plus V-gene family, and excluded reads lacking a unique V-gene family. As a way to deal with suspected cross-contamination and a sequencing artifact, a later analysis dropped over 550 nucleotide sequences that were highly shared and had low generation probability. In a later analysis, a clonal expansion index for each public chain was calculated from normalized within-repertoire ranks of inferred template counts. In a later analysis, generation probabilities were computed using a VDJ recombination model fitted to out-of-frame rearrangements, and the results were checked against IGoR. Hypergeometric tests were used in a later analysis to score TCR-TCR, TCR-HLA and TCR-CMV co-occurrence, with a repertoire-size bias correction applied to the TCR pairs. False discovery rates were estimated in a later analysis by permuting HLA or CMV assignments 20 times. In a later analysis, co-occurring TCRs were grouped using DBSCAN, and TCRdist sequence similarity was added for clustering within HLA-allele-positive subsets. For co-occurrence clustering, repertoires with fewer than 30,000 or more than 120,000 public chains were excluded, along with four to six repertoires with anomalous nucleotide sharing. Entries here come from immuneACCESS through TCRdb and include only in-frame sequences with V and J called. Some clones fail to appear in such tables; in the studies checked, an unresolved V gene covers under half of the shortfall, and the cause of the remainder is unknown. V and J calls and clone size are given by that table; D and trimming were obtained from the DNA. Here the sample has around 110,000 clones; about three fifths occur a single time. Roughly 8.6% of the sample comes from the top ten.

Sequenced sample: PBMCs. The clonotype originates from a woman in her 40s in good health and CMV-seropositive.

The DNA sequence is TGTGCCAGCAGCCAAGGAAGCGGGAGTAGCTCCTACGAGCAGTACTTC. This translates into CASSQGSGSSSYEQYF. The rearrangement joined TRBV14 to TRBJ2-7, with 8 middle bases fitting TRBD2. CDR3 length: 16 amino acids, cysteine to phenylalanine. The sequence is cut down to CDR3 DNA, 48 bases in frame from base 1. CDR1 and CDR2 are read off the germline V gene as SGHDN and FVKESK. The junction shows trimming of 1 base on V and 0 bases on J, and the gene matches do not reach 5 bases of it.